This is a list of T cell receptor beta chains from one sample in a study of blood T cell repertoires in COVID-19. Repertoires were generated with immunoSEQ multiplex PCR, while TCRdb's copy carries only in-frame clones and drops some. Among 250,000 to 400,000 clones, 85% to 90% were seen once, and the ten largest hold approximately 2.9%. Sequences were obtained from peripheral blood. These receptors were obtained from a woman aged 25 to 39 with COVID-19, enrolled during active disease. Both conserved end residues are part of each CDR3. D genes are given only for firm matches. Clone size is shown for a subset of rows, as once, few, many or a class of expanded clone.

V: TRBV25-1; J: TRBJ1-5; D: TRBD1; size: .; DNA: TGTGCCAGCAGTTCAAACCGGGACAGGGGTGTACAGCCCCAGCATTTT; CDR3: CASSSNRDRGVQPQHF
V: TRBV19; J: TRBJ2-1; D: .; size: once; DNA: TGTGCCAGTCAGGGATCCATATTCCCCTACAATGAGCAGTTCTTC; CDR3: CASQGSIFPYNEQFF
V: TRBV5-1; J: TRBJ2-7; D: TRBD2; size: .; DNA: TGCGCCAGCAGCTCCCTGGGGACTAGCGGCTACGAGCAGTACTTC; CDR3: CASSSLGTSGYEQYF
V: TRBV10-3; J: TRBJ2-7; D: TRBD1; size: many; DNA: TGTGCCATCAGTGAAGAGGGGACAGGGGACTACGAGCAGTACTTC; CDR3: CAISEEGTGDYEQYF
V: TRBV5-4; J: TRBJ1-1; D: TRBD1; size: .; DNA: TGTGCCAGCAGCCTCGGACAGGGGCGGGTGAACACTGAAGCTTTCTTT; CDR3: CASSLGQGRVNTEAFF
V: TRBV30; J: TRBJ1-4; D: .; size: .; DNA: TGTGCCTGGACGAAGGGGGAACGAAGCGAAAAACTGTTTTTT; CDR3: CAWTKGERSEKLFF
V: TRBV5-5; J: TRBJ1-1; D: .; size: .; DNA: TGTGCCAGCAGCTTGCAATCGGGAGGGAACACTGAAGCTTTCTTT; CDR3: CASSLQSGGNTEAFF
V: TRBV24-1; J: TRBJ1-1; D: .; size: .; DNA: TGTGCCACCAGTGATCCCGCGAGGAACACTGAAGCTTTCTTT; CDR3: CATSDPARNTEAFF
V: TRBV12-1; J: TRBJ1-1; D: .; size: .; DNA: TGTGCCAGCAGCTTTCTTCACACGGGACTTTGGTACACTGAAGCTTTCTTT; CDR3: CASSFLHTGLWYTEAFF
V: TRBV19; J: TRBJ2-7; D: TRBD2; size: .; DNA: TGTGCCAGTAGTTTAGCGGGAGGACACGAGCAGTACTTC; CDR3: CASSLAGGHEQYF
V: TRBV3-1/TRBV3-2; J: TRBJ2-1; D: TRBD2; size: once; DNA: TGTGCCAGCAGCCTCGGACTAGCGGGGAACGATGAGCAGTTCTTC; CDR3: CASSLGLAGNDEQFF
V: TRBV30; J: TRBJ2-1; D: TRBD2; size: once; DNA: TGTGCCTGGAGGCAAGTACTAGCGGGAAACGTCGATGAGCAGTTCTTC; CDR3: CAWRQVLAGNVDEQFF
V: TRBV7-9; J: TRBJ2-7; D: TRBD2; size: .; DNA: TGTGCCAGCAGCTCGCGCCGTAGCGGGAGCTCCTACGAGCAGTACTTC; CDR3: CASSSRRSGSSYEQYF
V: TRBV6-5; J: TRBJ2-7; D: TRBD2; size: .; DNA: TGTGCCAGCAGTCCTACTAGCGGGAGTTATCAGGAGCAGTACTTC; CDR3: CASSPTSGSYQEQYF
V: TRBV29-1; J: TRBJ1-5; D: TRBD1; size: .; DNA: TGCAGCGTCGCCGGGACAGGGAGAAATCAGCCCCAGCATTTT; CDR3: CSVAGTGRNQPQHF
V: TRBV28; J: TRBJ2-5; D: TRBD2; size: .; DNA: TGTGCCAGCACTCCTTCCCTGGGACTAGCGGGAAGGGAGACCCAGTACTTC; CDR3: CASTPSLGLAGRETQYF
V: TRBV30; J: TRBJ1-5; D: TRBD1; size: .; DNA: TGTGCCTGGCGGACAGGGAGTCAGCCCCAGCATTTT; CDR3: CAWRTGSQPQHF
V: TRBV27; J: TRBJ2-7; D: TRBD2; size: .; DNA: TGTGCCAGCAGTTTGGGATATGGGACTAGAAATGGCGAGCAGTACTTC; CDR3: CASSLGYGTRNGEQYF
V: TRBV3-1/TRBV3-2; J: TRBJ1-3; D: TRBD1; size: .; DNA: TGTGCCAGCAGCCAAGTACCACAGGGGGCCTACGGAAACACCATATATTTT; CDR3: CASSQVPQGAYGNTIYF
V: TRBV6-5; J: TRBJ1-2; D: TRBD1; size: .; DNA: TGTGCCAGTAAAAACTGGGACAGCAAGAACTATGGCTACACCTTC; CDR3: CASKNWDSKNYGYTF
V: TRBV27; J: TRBJ2-2; D: .; size: .; DNA: TGTGCCAGCAGTCTCGGTGGGGGGGCAACCGGGGAGCTGTTTTTT; CDR3: CASSLGGGATGELFF
V: TRBV19; J: TRBJ1-6; D: .; size: .; DNA: TGTGCCAGTAGCCGCGACAGAAAGGATTCACCCCTCCACTTT; CDR3: CASSRDRKDSPLHF
V: TRBV20-1; J: TRBJ2-1; D: .; size: .; DNA: TGCAGTGCTAGTCGCCGACTATCTAACCACAATGAGCAGTTCTTC; CDR3: CSASRRLSNHNEQFF
V: TRBV10-2; J: TRBJ2-1; D: .; size: .; DNA: TGCGCCAGCAGTGAGCTAGCGATTTTCAATGAGCAGTTCTTC; CDR3: CASSELAIFNEQFF
V: TRBV4-2; J: TRBJ2-1; D: TRBD2; size: once; DNA: TGTGCCAGCAGCCCATTGACTAGCGGGAGAGGCTATGAGCAGTTCTTC; CDR3: CASSPLTSGRGYEQFF